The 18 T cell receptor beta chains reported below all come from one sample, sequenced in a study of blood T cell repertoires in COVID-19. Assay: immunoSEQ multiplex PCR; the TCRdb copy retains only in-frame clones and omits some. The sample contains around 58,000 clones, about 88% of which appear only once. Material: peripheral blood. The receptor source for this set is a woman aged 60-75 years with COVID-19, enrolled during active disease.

CDR3 in DNA: TGCGCCAGCAGATTCGGGACTAGCGGGCTTTACAATGAGCAGTTCTTC. Its protein product is CASRFGTSGLYNEQFF. The chain uses TRBV5-1 and TRBJ2-1; 12 bases map to TRBD2. The germline V gene has CDR1 SGHRS and CDR2 YFSETQ. The CDR3 extends over 16 amino acids. V trimming: 5 bases; J trimming: 4 bases; junction bases outside the gene matches: 7.

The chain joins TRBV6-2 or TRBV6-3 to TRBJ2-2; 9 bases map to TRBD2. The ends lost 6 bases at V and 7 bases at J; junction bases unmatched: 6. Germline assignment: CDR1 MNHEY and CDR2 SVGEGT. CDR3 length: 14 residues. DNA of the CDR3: TGTGCCAGCAGCCCGGCGGGGGGGGGCGGGGAGCTGTTTTTT. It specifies CASSPAGGGGELFF.

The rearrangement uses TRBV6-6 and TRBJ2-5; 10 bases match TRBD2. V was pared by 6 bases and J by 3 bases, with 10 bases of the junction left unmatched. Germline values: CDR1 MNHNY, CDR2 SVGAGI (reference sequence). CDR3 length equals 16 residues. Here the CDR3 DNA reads TGTGCCAGCAGCCCCCCCGTCGGACTAGCGGAAGAGACCCAGTACTTC. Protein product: CASSPPVGLAEETQYF.

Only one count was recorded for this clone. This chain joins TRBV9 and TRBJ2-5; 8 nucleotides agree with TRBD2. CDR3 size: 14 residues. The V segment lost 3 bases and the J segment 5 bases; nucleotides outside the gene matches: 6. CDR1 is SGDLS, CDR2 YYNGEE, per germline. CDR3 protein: CASSEGLVTETQYF. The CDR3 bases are TGTGCCAGCAGCGAGGGACTAGTTACGGAGACCCAGTACTTC.

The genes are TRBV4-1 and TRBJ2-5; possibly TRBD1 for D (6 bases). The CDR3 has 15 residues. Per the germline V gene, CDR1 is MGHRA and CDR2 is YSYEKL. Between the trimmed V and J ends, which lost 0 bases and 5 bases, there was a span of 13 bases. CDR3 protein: CASSQDPGRGETQYF. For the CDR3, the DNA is TGCGCCAGCAGCCAAGATCCCGGCAGGGGTGAGACCCAGTACTTC.

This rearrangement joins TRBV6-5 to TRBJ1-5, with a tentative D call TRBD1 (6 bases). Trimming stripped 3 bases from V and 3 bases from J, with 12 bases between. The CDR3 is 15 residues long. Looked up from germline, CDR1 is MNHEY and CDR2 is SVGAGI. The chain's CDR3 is CASSYLQGPNQPQHF. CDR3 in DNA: TGTGCCAGCAGTTATCTACAGGGACCCAATCAGCCCCAGCATTTT.

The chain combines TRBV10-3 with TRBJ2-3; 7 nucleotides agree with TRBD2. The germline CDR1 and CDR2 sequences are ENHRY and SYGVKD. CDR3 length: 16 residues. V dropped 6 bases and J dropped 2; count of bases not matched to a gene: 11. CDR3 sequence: CAIRDPLAESTDTQYF. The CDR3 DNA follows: TGTGCCATCAGGGACCCCCTAGCGGAGTCCACAGATACGCAGTATTTT.

Here the CDR3 DNA reads TGTGCCAGCAGCCAAAATGGCCAGTTTTATGGCTACACCTTC. As protein: CASSQNGQFYGYTF. The V and J genes are TRBV3-1 (or the pseudogene TRBV3-2) and TRBJ1-2, with D uncertain. Trimming took 2 bases from V and 5 from J, leaving 12 bases between them. The CDR3 runs to 14 residues. Germline V gene lookup returns CDR1 LGHDT and CDR2 YNNKEL (reference sequence).

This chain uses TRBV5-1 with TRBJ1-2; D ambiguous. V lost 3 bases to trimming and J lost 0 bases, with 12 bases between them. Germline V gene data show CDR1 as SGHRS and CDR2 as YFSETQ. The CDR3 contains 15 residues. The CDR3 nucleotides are TGCGCCAGCAGCTCCTCCCCTGAGGCTAACTATGGCTACACCTTC. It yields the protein CASSSSPEANYGYTF.

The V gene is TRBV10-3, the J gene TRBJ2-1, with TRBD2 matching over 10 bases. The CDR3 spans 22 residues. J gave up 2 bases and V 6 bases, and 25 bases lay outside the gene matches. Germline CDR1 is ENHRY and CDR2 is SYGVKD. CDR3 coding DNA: TGTGCCATCAGAGAGACGTCTTTTGGGACTAGCGAAAAAGGAAGGGCCTACAATGAGCAGTTCTTC. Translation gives CAIRETSFGTSEKGRAYNEQFF.

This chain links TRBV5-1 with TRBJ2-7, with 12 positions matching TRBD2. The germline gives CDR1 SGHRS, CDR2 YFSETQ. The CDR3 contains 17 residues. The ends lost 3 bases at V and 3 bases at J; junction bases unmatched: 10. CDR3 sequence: CASSSGTKLAGGYEQYF. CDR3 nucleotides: TGCGCCAGCAGCTCGGGGACCAAACTAGCGGGGGGCTACGAGCAGTACTTC.

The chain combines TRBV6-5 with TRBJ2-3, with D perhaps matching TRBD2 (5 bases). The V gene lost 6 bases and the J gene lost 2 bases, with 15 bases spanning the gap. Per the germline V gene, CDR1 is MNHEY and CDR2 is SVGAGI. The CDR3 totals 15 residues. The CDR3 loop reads CASRRGTGSTDTQYF. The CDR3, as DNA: TGTGCCAGCAGACGCGGAACGGGGTCCACAGATACGCAGTATTTT.

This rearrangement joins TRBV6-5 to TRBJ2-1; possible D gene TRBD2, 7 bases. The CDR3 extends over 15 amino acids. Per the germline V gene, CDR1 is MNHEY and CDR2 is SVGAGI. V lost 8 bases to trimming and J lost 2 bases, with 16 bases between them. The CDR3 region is CASSPSGGTYNEQFF. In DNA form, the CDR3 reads TGTGCCAGCTCCCCATCGGGGGGCACCTACAATGAGCAGTTCTTC.

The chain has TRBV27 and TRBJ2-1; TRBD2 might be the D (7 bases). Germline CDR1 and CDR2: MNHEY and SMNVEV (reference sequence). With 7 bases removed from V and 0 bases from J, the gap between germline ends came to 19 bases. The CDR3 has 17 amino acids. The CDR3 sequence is CASNKGGGWSSYNEQFF. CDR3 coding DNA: TGTGCCAGCAACAAGGGGGGGGGCTGGAGCTCCTACAATGAGCAGTTCTTC.

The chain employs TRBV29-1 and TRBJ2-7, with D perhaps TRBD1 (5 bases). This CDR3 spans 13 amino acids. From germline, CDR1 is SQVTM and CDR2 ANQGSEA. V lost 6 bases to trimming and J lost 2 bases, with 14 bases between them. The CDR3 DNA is TGCAGCGTGGGGCTCCCTTGGACCTACGAGCAGTACTTC. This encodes CSVGLPWTYEQYF.

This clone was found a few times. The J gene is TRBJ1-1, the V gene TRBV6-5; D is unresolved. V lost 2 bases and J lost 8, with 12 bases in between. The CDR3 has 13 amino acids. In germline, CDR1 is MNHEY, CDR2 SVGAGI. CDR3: CASSYQTTGEAFF. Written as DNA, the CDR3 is TGTGCCAGCAGTTACCAAACCACCGGGGAAGCTTTCTTT.

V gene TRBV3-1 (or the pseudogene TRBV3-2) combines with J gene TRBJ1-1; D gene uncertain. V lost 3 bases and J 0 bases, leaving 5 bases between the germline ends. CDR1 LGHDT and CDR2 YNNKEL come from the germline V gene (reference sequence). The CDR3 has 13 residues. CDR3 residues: CASSQNMNTEAFF. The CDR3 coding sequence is TGTGCCAGCAGCCAGAACATGAACACTGAAGCTTTCTTT.

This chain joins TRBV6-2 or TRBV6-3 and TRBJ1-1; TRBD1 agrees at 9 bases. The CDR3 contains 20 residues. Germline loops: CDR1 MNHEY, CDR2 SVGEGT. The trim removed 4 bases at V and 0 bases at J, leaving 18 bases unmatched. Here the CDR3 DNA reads TGTGCCAGCAGTTTCAAAAGTCCCGGGACAGGGCCCCTCATGAACACTGAAGCTTTCTTT. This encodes CASSFKSPGTGPLMNTEAFF.